A selection of T cell receptor beta chains follows, all from one sample in a study of HIV-infected patients and healthy controls. TCRdb re-analysed the 5' RACE reads in MiXCR, keeping a single row per CDR3 protein. The table records a few thousand distinct CDR3 sequences, roughly 23% of them present only once. The material sequenced was blood, taken before antiretroviral therapy. Receptors originate from an adult with HIV infection. Each CDR3 is given with its conserved first and last residue. Each record gives: CDR3 protein, CDR3 DNA, D gene, V gene, J gene, CDR3 length, clone size. The D gene is left open where the match is weak. Sizes are listed as once, few or many counts, or a class when the clone is expanded.

CDR3 protein: CASSLTLLGRTGELFF
CDR3 DNA: TGTGCCAGCAGCTTAACTCTCCTTGGCAGAACCGGGGAGCTGTTTTTT
D gene: -
V gene: TRBV7-3
J gene: TRBJ2-2
CDR3 length: 16
clone size: medium-sized

CDR3 protein: CASSLASGATDTQYF
CDR3 DNA: TGTGCCAGCAGTTTGGCTAGCGGTGCCACAGATACGCAGTATTTT
D gene: TRBD2
V gene: TRBV12-3/TRBV12-4
J gene: TRBJ2-3
CDR3 length: 15
clone size: many

CDR3 protein: CASSEGQSQPQHF
CDR3 DNA: TGTGCCAGCAGCGAGGGACAGAGTCAGCCCCAGCATTTT
D gene: TRBD1
V gene: TRBV7-9
J gene: TRBJ1-5
CDR3 length: 13
clone size: many

CDR3 protein: CASSHRWDSPLHF
CDR3 DNA: TGTGCCAGCAGCCACCGGTGGGATTCACCCCTCCACTTT
D gene: -
V gene: TRBV14
J gene: TRBJ1-6
CDR3 length: 13
clone size: few

CDR3 protein: CASSQDPGVVQFF
CDR3 DNA: TGTGCCAGCAGCCAAGATCCGGGGGTAGTGCAGTTCTTC
D gene: -
V gene: TRBV3-1
J gene: TRBJ2-1
CDR3 length: 13
clone size: many

CDR3 protein: CASSPLYEQYF
CDR3 DNA: TGTGCCAGCAGCCCCCTCTACGAGCAGTACTTC
D gene: -
V gene: TRBV7-9
J gene: TRBJ2-7
CDR3 length: 11
clone size: medium-sized

CDR3 protein: CASSLVAANSYNEQFF
CDR3 DNA: TGTGCCAGCAGCTTAGTAGCGGCCAACTCCTACAATGAGCAGTTCTTC
D gene: -
V gene: TRBV7-6
J gene: TRBJ2-1
CDR3 length: 16
clone size: many

CDR3 protein: CASSIGPSGGAYNEQFF
CDR3 DNA: TGTGCCAGTAGTATAGGCCCTAGCGGGGGGGCCTACAATGAGCAGTTCTTC
D gene: TRBD2
V gene: TRBV19
J gene: TRBJ2-1
CDR3 length: 17
clone size: many

CDR3 protein: CASSVGYSGYNEQFF
CDR3 DNA: TGTGCCAGCAGCGTCGGGTACAGCGGCTACAATGAGCAGTTCTTC
D gene: -
V gene: TRBV9
J gene: TRBJ2-1
CDR3 length: 15
clone size: large

CDR3 protein: CSARPTGSGAYGYTF
CDR3 DNA: TGCAGTGCTAGGCCAACGGGGTCCGGGGCCTATGGCTACACCTTC
D gene: -
V gene: TRBV20-1
J gene: TRBJ1-2
CDR3 length: 15
clone size: many